These 28 T cell receptor beta chains came from one sample sequenced in a study of T-cell memory formation after mild COVID-19. A single record per CDR3 protein comes from TCRdb applying MiXCR to the 5' RACE reads. The profile covers approximately 440,000 distinct CDR3 sequences, with 20% appearing a single time and about 8.8% taken by the ten largest. Source material: PBMCs or a T cell subset sorted from them (not recorded which). The receptors were gathered from an adult woman who had mild COVID-19 (a few samples of this study predate the infection). Cell type and time point are not known.

The V and J genes are TRBV7-6 and TRBJ2-5; perhaps TRBD1 as D (5 bases). V lost 5 bases to trimming and J lost 4 bases, with 11 bases between them. The CDR3 has 13 amino acids. CDR1 and CDR2 from the germline V gene are SGHVS and FNYEAQ. The CDR3 spells CASSADILETQYF. CDR3 sequence (DNA): TGTGCCAGCAGCGCGGACATTTTAGAGACCCAGTACTTC.

Only a few counts were recorded for this clonotype. The chain is built from TRBV5-1 and TRBJ2-6; D gene uncertain. The V gene's germline CDR1 is SGHRS and CDR2 YFSETQ. The V end lost 6 bases, the J end lost 2 bases, and 12 bases lay between the germline ends. This CDR3 has 15 amino acids. CDR3 coding DNA: TGCGCCAGCACCGAGGACCTCCCTGGGGCCAACGTCCTGACTTTC. It translates to CASTEDLPGANVLTF.

This chain joins TRBV6-6 and TRBJ2-1; 9 bases line up with TRBD2. The length of the CDR3 is 15 residues. Germline values: CDR1 MNHNY, CDR2 SVGAGI (reference sequence). The V gene end was trimmed by 5 bases and the J gene end by 3 bases; junction bases not matched to a gene: 5. CDR3: CASSPLSGSYNEQFF. The CDR3 DNA sequence: TGTGCCAGCAGTCCTCTTAGCGGGAGCTACAATGAGCAGTTCTTC.

This clonotype appeared a few times. The chain links TRBV29-1 to TRBJ2-1, with D hard to call. Germline lookup yields CDR1 SQVTM and CDR2 ANQGSEA. Trimming left V 5 bases short and J 0 bases short, with 8 bases between. This CDR3 region has 13 residues. The CDR3 DNA reads TGCAGCGTTCTGAGGAGCTCCTACAATGAGCAGTTCTTC. Protein: CSVLRSSYNEQFF.

The chain couples TRBV7-9 to TRBJ2-7; TRBD1 matches at 7 bases. CDR1 and CDR2 from the germline V gene are SEHNR and FQNEAQ (reference sequence). The V and J ends lost 0 bases and 1 base, in that order; junction bases with no gene match: 3. The length of the CDR3 is 15 residues. Here the CDR3 reads CASSLAGTASYEQYF. For the CDR3, the DNA is TGTGCCAGCAGCTTAGCGGGGACAGCGTCCTACGAGCAGTACTTC.

Notes on this clonotype: Its ends do not fully match the called genes, so a read error is possible. V usage is TRBV4-3 and J usage is TRBJ2-2; 14 bases are shared with TRBD2. Per germline, CDR1 LGHNA and CDR2 YSLEER. The CDR3 consists of 19 residues. CDR3 DNA sequence: TGCGCCAGCAGCCCAGAGAAGGGACTAGCGGGAGTTGCAACCGGGGACCTGTTTTTT. Protein sequence: CASSPEKGLAGVATGDLFF.

J is TRBJ1-2 and V is TRBV24-1; D remains ambiguous. The CDR3 extends over 15 amino acids. V was clipped by 3 bases and J by 4 bases, with 14 bases between them. The germline V gene has CDR1 KGHDR and CDR2 SFDVKD. In nucleotides, the CDR3 is TGTGCCACCAGTGATCCTGGTTCGGGCCCCTATGGCTACACCTTC. Translation: CATSDPGSGPYGYTF.

This clonotype came up a few times. J is TRBJ2-7 and V is TRBV7-6, with 9 positions matching TRBD2. This CDR3 has 15 amino acids. V was clipped by 5 bases and J by 5 bases; unmatched bases: 10. Germline V gene lookup returns CDR1 SGHVS and CDR2 FNYEAQ. The CDR3 region is CASSPRLAATHEQYF. The CDR3 bases are TGTGCCAGCAGCCCCCGACTAGCGGCTACCCACGAGCAGTACTTC.

This clonotype occurred a few times. The chain combines TRBV5-1 with TRBJ2-3, with 10 bases matching TRBD2. This CDR3 has 17 residues. V lost 0 bases to trimming and J lost 4 bases; unmatched junction nucleotides: 8. Germline V gene lookup returns CDR1 SGHRS and CDR2 YFSETQ. CDR3 sequence (DNA): TGCGCCAGCAGCTTGGAGTTGACTAGCGGGTTGTCAGATACGCAGTATTTT. Translation gives CASSLELTSGLSDTQYF.

This clonotype occurred a few times. The chain joins TRBV5-5 to TRBJ2-7, with D possibly TRBD2 on 6 matching bases. The germline gives CDR1 SGHKS, CDR2 YYEKEE (reference sequence). This CDR3 has 15 amino acids. V was shortened by 0 bases and J by 3 bases, with 13 bases between the two germline ends. CDR3 protein: CASSLELADRYEQYF. The CDR3, as DNA: TGTGCCAGCAGCTTGGAATTAGCGGACCGCTACGAGCAGTACTTC.

The chain uses TRBV5-5 and TRBJ2-1; D might be TRBD2 (6 bases). This CDR3 is 17 amino acids long. Trimming shortened V by 3 bases and J by 2 bases, and 18 bases separated the two germline ends. From germline, CDR1 is SGHKS and CDR2 YYEKEE (reference sequence). The CDR3 reads CASSSETLGGTYNEQFF. The CDR3 DNA is TGTGCCAGCAGCTCAGAGACCCTTGGCGGGACCTACAATGAGCAGTTCTTC.

This clonotype showed up just a few times. The chain employs TRBV7-9 and TRBJ2-7; tentatively, D is TRBD1 (5 bases). Germline CDR1 SEHNR, CDR2 FQNEAQ (reference sequence). The CDR3 sequence is 16 residues long. Trimming pared 4 bases from V and 2 bases from J, leaving 18 bases between. As DNA, the CDR3 is TGTGCCAGCAGCTCCCTGGGCTCCCAAGGGGCCTACGAGCAGTACTTC. Encoded protein: CASSSLGSQGAYEQYF.

This clonotype was recorded a few times. The J gene is TRBJ2-2, the V gene TRBV9; D call uncertain. This CDR3 comprises 13 residues. Germline CDR1 and CDR2: SGDLS and YYNGEE. V gave up 0 bases and J gave up 3 bases, with 3 bases separating them. The CDR3 DNA reads TGTGCCAGCAGCGTAGCTTACACCGGGGAGCTGTTTTTT. It yields the protein CASSVAYTGELFF.

This clonotype occurred a few times. V and J are TRBV6-5 and TRBJ2-4, with 7 bases lining up with TRBD2. Germline lookup yields CDR1 MNHEY and CDR2 SVGAGI. V gave up 5 bases and J gave up 0 bases; unmatched junction bases: 4. This CDR3 is 15 amino acids long. DNA of the CDR3: TGTGCCAGCAGTAGATCGGGGGGAGCCAAAAACATTCAGTACTTC. Its translation is CASSRSGGAKNIQYF.

A few counts support this clonotype. The chain uses TRBV24-1 and TRBJ2-7; weak D call: TRBD1 (6 bases). Trimming took 7 bases from V and 0 from J, leaving 12 bases between them. Germline CDR1 is KGHDR and CDR2 is SFDVKD. This CDR3 has 14 amino acids. CDR3 protein: CATRQGSSSYEQYF. For the CDR3, the DNA is TGTGCCACCAGGCAGGGGAGCTCCTCCTACGAGCAGTACTTC.

This clonotype was detected only a few times. Here the CDR3 DNA reads TGTGCCAGCAAGGGATTAGGGTACAATGAGCAGTTCTTC. Protein: CASKGLGYNEQFF. The chain carries TRBV6-2 or TRBV6-3 and TRBJ2-1; D not certain. Germline-derived CDR1 and CDR2 are MNHEY and SVGEGT. Trimming pared 7 bases from V and 4 bases from J, leaving 11 bases between. The length of the CDR3 is 13 residues.

There are many counts of this clonotype. The chain joins TRBV7-2 to TRBJ2-7; 15 nucleotides match TRBD2. Germline V gene sequence: CDR1 SGHTA, CDR2 FQGNSA. Losses at the gene ends were 5 bases for V and 5 bases for J; bases not matched to a gene: 7. This CDR3 contains 16 residues. The CDR3 here is CASSRGTSGGFNEQYF. The DNA for the CDR3 is TGTGCCAGCAGCCGGGGGACTAGCGGGGGGTTCAACGAGCAGTACTTC.

This clonotype appeared many times. The chain links TRBV5-6 to TRBJ2-1; TRBD2 matches 13 bases. From germline, CDR1 is SGHDT and CDR2 YYEEEE. The CDR3 is 15 residues long. V trimming: 2 bases; J trimming: 7 bases; junction bases outside the gene matches: 3. The chain's CDR3 is CASSFRTSGRNEQFF. CDR3 bases: TGTGCCAGCAGCTTCCGGACTAGCGGGAGAAATGAGCAGTTCTTC.

Only a few counts were recorded for this clonotype. CDR3 in DNA: TGCGCCAGCAGCCCGTTTCTCCGGAGCTACGAGCAGTACTTC. Amino acid sequence: CASSPFLRSYEQYF. The chain links TRBV4-3 to TRBJ2-7; D gene uncertain. V gave up 4 bases and J gave up 3 bases, with 13 bases separating them. This CDR3 is 14 amino acids long. Germline V gives CDR1 LGHNA, CDR2 YSLEER.

The chain combines TRBV27 with TRBJ2-1; 7 bases agree with TRBD1. CDR3 length equals 14 residues. CDR1 and CDR2 (germline): MNHEY, SMNVEV (reference sequence). Trimming removed 7 bases from V and 8 bases from J; junction bases left unmatched: 11. The CDR3 loop reads CASKVATGPYEQFF. CDR3 coding DNA: TGTGCCAGCAAGGTGGCGACAGGGCCCTATGAGCAGTTCTTC.

The V and J genes are TRBV10-3 and TRBJ2-3, with D maybe TRBD2 (6 bases). The V end lost 0 bases, the J end lost 4 bases, and 17 bases lay between the germline ends. Germline CDR1 ENHRY, CDR2 SYGVKD. The CDR3 loop spans 17 amino acids. The CDR3 nucleotides are TGTGCCATCAGTGAGTCGAGTCGGGAGAGGGGAGCAGATACGCAGTATTTT. This gives the protein CAISESSRERGADTQYF.

This sequence joins TRBV29-1 and TRBJ1-1; D is uncertain. The CDR3 is 15 residues long. Germline lookup yields CDR1 SQVTM and CDR2 ANQGSEA. V was pared by 0 bases and J by 0 bases, with 11 bases between. CDR3 bases: TGCAGCGTTGAAGATCTTCAGCTCATGAACACTGAAGCTTTCTTT. It encodes CSVEDLQLMNTEAFF.

This chain uses TRBV7-2 with TRBJ2-3; TRBD2 might be the D (5 bases). V lost 0 bases to trimming and J lost 5 bases, with 9 bases between them. The CDR3 contains 14 residues. Germline values: CDR1 SGHTA, CDR2 FQGNSA. Written as DNA, the CDR3 is TGTGCCAGCAGCTTAGCCCACGGAGGAGATACGCAGTATTTT. Translating it yields CASSLAHGGDTQYF.

This clonotype was seen a few times. The rearrangement joins TRBV15 to TRBJ1-2, with D possibly being TRBD1 (5 bases). Trimming cost V 3 bases and J 8 bases, with 13 bases left between them. Per germline, CDR1 LNHNV and CDR2 YYDKDF (reference sequence). The CDR3 runs to 13 residues. The CDR3 region has the DNA TGTGCCACCAGCAGGGGGGGGGTGGACGGCTACACCTTC. It specifies CATSRGGVDGYTF.

This clonotype was found a few times. The chain recombines TRBV6-5 with TRBJ2-5, with 13 bases aligning to TRBD2. V shed 0 bases, J shed 5 bases, and the junction held 6 bases outside the gene matches. Germline lookup yields CDR1 MNHEY and CDR2 SVGAGI. The CDR3 contains 17 residues. The CDR3 sequence: CASSYSILAGGLETQYF. The CDR3 DNA reads as TGTGCCAGCAGTTACTCAATACTAGCGGGAGGGCTGGAGACCCAGTACTTC.

This clonotype was seen a few times. This sequence joins TRBV29-1 and TRBJ1-1, with a possible D match to TRBD1 (6 bases). CDR1 is SQVTM, CDR2 ANQGSEA, per germline. The CDR3 sequence is 16 residues long. Trimming took 6 bases from V and 3 from J, leaving 23 bases between them. The CDR3 DNA reads TGCAGCGTCCCAGAGGATCTTTCGTCAGGGGACACTGAAGCTTTCTTT. Protein sequence: CSVPEDLSSGDTEAFF. Supplemented by reference TRBV29-1 and TRBJ1-1, the full variable domain reads SAVISQKPSRDICQRGTSLTIQCQVDSQVTMMFWYRQQPGQSLTLIATANQGSEATYESGFVIDKFPISRPNLTFSTLTVSNMSPEDSSIYLCSVPEDLSSGDTEAFFGQGTRLTVV.

The chain carries TRBV12-3 or TRBV12-4 and TRBJ1-3; 7 bases match TRBD1. Unmatched junction bases numbered 8, after V lost 6 bases and J lost 6 bases. CDR3 length: 14 amino acids. The CDR3 sequence is CASSHPGQQNTIYF. Written as DNA, the CDR3 is TGTGCCAGCAGCCACCCGGGACAGCAAAACACCATATATTTT.

The genes are TRBV5-1 and TRBJ2-7, with D unclear. Germline V gene sequence: CDR1 SGHRS, CDR2 YFSETQ. The CDR3 covers 15 residues. V was cut by 2 bases and J by 0 bases, with 12 bases left in between. The CDR3 sequence is CASSFVGRFSYEQYF. In DNA form, the CDR3 reads TGCGCCAGCAGCTTCGTCGGTAGATTCTCCTACGAGCAGTACTTC.